One sample yielded the 25 T cell receptor beta chains listed below, sequenced in a study of T cells after yellow fever vaccination. TCRdb redid the calling of the 5' RACE reads with MiXCR, one entry per CDR3 protein. The sample has 230,000 or so distinct CDR3 sequences; about 3.7% are singletons. The sample here was PBMCs, taken 15 days after the yellow fever booster vaccination. These receptors originate from a man between 18 and 35 years old who received the YFV17D yellow fever vaccine.

This clonotype was recorded many times. CDR3 protein: CASISWQGYSYEQYF. The CDR3 DNA is TGTGCCAGCATCTCATGGCAGGGGTACTCCTACGAGCAGTACTTC. The chain combines TRBV28 with TRBJ2-7, with a possible D match to TRBD1 (6 bases). Germline V lookup: CDR1 MDHEN, CDR2 SYDVKM. The CDR3 consists of 15 residues. Trimming pared 7 bases from V and 0 bases from J, leaving 16 bases between.

This clonotype was seen ten or more times. V gene TRBV11-3 combines with J gene TRBJ2-1; the D gene is possibly TRBD2 (6 bases). Germline lookup yields CDR1 SGHNT and CDR2 YENEEA. Trimming took off 1 base at V and 8 bases at J, with 15 bases between the two ends. The CDR3 has 15 amino acids. The CDR3 sequence: CASSLGGVEDDEQFF. CDR3 nucleotides: TGTGCCAGCAGCTTAGGGGGGGTGGAGGACGATGAGCAGTTCTTC.

This clonotype was recorded many times. The J gene is TRBJ2-7, the V gene TRBV6-5; D is possibly TRBD2 (6 bases). Germline CDR1 and CDR2: MNHEY and SVGAGI. Trimming took 6 bases from V and 0 from J, leaving 15 bases between them. This CDR3 comprises 15 residues. This CDR3 reads CASRRDGKTSYEQYF. The CDR3 nucleotides are TGTGCCAGCAGGCGGGACGGCAAGACCTCCTACGAGCAGTACTTC.

This clonotype has a count of ten or more. This rearrangement joins TRBV11-2 to TRBJ2-3; 7 bases fit TRBD1. Germline trimming cut 5 bases from V and 3 bases from J; bases unmatched to any gene: 5. The CDR3 covers 14 residues. The germline gives CDR1 SGHAT, CDR2 FQNNGV. Written as DNA, the CDR3 is TGTGCCAGCAGCCTACAGGGGTTTACAGATACGCAGTATTTT. Amino acids: CASSLQGFTDTQYF.

This clonotype has a count of ten or more. The chain uses TRBV7-6 and TRBJ2-3; TRBD1 is a possible D gene (6 bases). Germline CDR1 is SGHVS and CDR2 is FNYEAQ. V shed 5 bases and J shed 7 bases, with 13 bases lying between them. The CDR3 has 13 residues. The CDR3 protein is CASSRTGSHTQYF. The DNA of the CDR3 is TGTGCCAGCAGCCGTACAGGGAGTCATACGCAGTATTTT.

In its sample, this clonotype was seen many times. The J gene is TRBJ2-5, the V gene TRBV5-1; TRBD2 agrees at 8 bases. Germline V gene lookup returns CDR1 SGHRS and CDR2 YFSETQ. The V gene end was trimmed by 5 bases and the J gene end by 3 bases; junction bases not matched to a gene: 9. This CDR3 spans 15 amino acids. The CDR3 reads CASRSGGLSKETQYF. Here the CDR3 DNA reads TGCGCCAGCAGAAGCGGGGGACTATCAAAAGAGACCCAGTACTTC. The full variable domain, rest sourced from reference TRBV5-1 and TRBJ2-5, is KAGVTQTPRYLIKTRGQQVTLSCSPISGHRSVSWYQQTPGQGLQFLFEYFSETQRNKGNFPGRFSGRQFSNSRSEMNVSTLELGDSALYLCASRSGGLSKETQYFGPGTRLLVL.

This clonotype came up many times. V gene TRBV7-9 combines with J gene TRBJ2-3, with D perhaps TRBD1 (6 bases). Germline CDR1 SEHNR, CDR2 FQNEAQ (reference sequence). Trimming took off 1 base at V and 2 bases at J, with 10 bases between the two ends. CDR3 length: 15 amino acids. The CDR3 reads CASSLERGNTDTQYF. The CDR3 nucleotides are TGTGCCAGCAGCTTAGAGAGGGGGAACACAGATACGCAGTATTTT.

This clonotype was picked up many times. The V gene is TRBV20-1, the J gene TRBJ2-1; tentative D call: TRBD2 (6 bases). The V end was cut by 4 bases, the J end by 1 base, with 20 bases between. The V gene's germline CDR1 is DFQATT and CDR2 SNEGSKA (reference sequence). This CDR3 has 17 amino acids. The CDR3 DNA reads as TGCAGTGCTACCCCCCTGAAAAGCCGGGGGTCCTACAATGAGCAGTTCTTC. Protein product: CSATPLKSRGSYNEQFF.

The sample holds many counts of this clonotype. The chain is built from TRBV6-2 or TRBV6-3 and TRBJ2-2; tentatively, D is TRBD1 (5 bases). Germline values: CDR1 MNHEY, CDR2 SVGEGT. The CDR3 contains 16 residues. Trimming took off 4 bases at V and 0 bases at J, with 12 bases between the two ends. In DNA form, the CDR3 reads TGTGCCAGCAGTTCCTACAGGAAGACGAACACCGGGGAGCTGTTTTTT. It is translated as CASSSYRKTNTGELFF.

This clonotype was seen many times. The J gene is TRBJ2-5, the V gene TRBV6-1; 7 nucleotides align to TRBD1. CDR3 size: 17 residues. Germline V lookup: CDR1 MNHNS, CDR2 SASEGT. The V gene end was trimmed by 6 bases and the J gene end by 3 bases; junction bases not matched to a gene: 16. CDR3 coding DNA: TGTGCCAGCAGAGCCATTTTACAGGGGCTTGGGGAAGAGACCCAGTACTTC. Its protein product is CASRAILQGLGEETQYF.

The sample holds many counts of this clonotype. The chain links TRBV20-1 to TRBJ2-7, with 10 bases that match TRBD2. This CDR3 has 15 residues. The germline V gene has CDR1 DFQATT and CDR2 SNEGSKA (reference sequence). V lost 0 bases and J lost 7; bases outside the gene matches: 9. CDR3 protein: CSARDLPSGGFEQYF. CDR3 nucleotide sequence: TGCAGTGCTAGAGATCTTCCTAGCGGGGGATTTGAGCAGTACTTC.

The chain recombines TRBV5-4 with TRBJ1-5, with 9 bases that match TRBD1. Trimming took 3 bases from V and 4 from J; bases not matched to a gene: 5. The germline V gene has CDR1 SGHNT and CDR2 YYREEE (reference sequence). The CDR3 runs to 15 residues. The CDR3 region is CASSSGTGPNQPQHF. In nucleotides, the CDR3 is TGTGCCAGCAGCTCCGGGACAGGGCCTAATCAGCCCCAGCATTTT.

This clonotype was counted between two and nine times. This chain uses TRBV2 with TRBJ1-2; 10 nucleotides align to TRBD1. Germline trimming cut 8 bases from V and 6 bases from J; bases unmatched to any gene: 3. CDR1 is SNHLY, CDR2 FYNNEI, per germline. There are 12 residues in the CDR3. The CDR3, as DNA: TGTGCCAGCCGGGACAGGGGTCATGGCTACACCTTC. Translation: CASRDRGHGYTF.

This clonotype was recorded at least ten times. Germline and junction disagree at one end, which may indicate a read error. The V gene is TRBV4-2, the J gene TRBJ2-1; D is unresolved. Looked up from germline, CDR1 is LGHNA and CDR2 is YNFKEQ. This CDR3 comprises 12 residues. The CDR3 spells CASSQDGRQEVF. The DNA for the CDR3 is TGTGCCAGCAGCCAAGACGGGCGGCAGGAAGTCTTC.

This clonotype was detected many times. V gene TRBV5-1 combines with J gene TRBJ2-7; 7 bases agree with TRBD1. From germline, CDR1 is SGHRS and CDR2 YFSETQ. Trimming at V came to 0 bases and at J to 6 bases, leaving 3 bases not matched to a gene. CDR3 length equals 13 residues. The CDR3: CASSLGQGSEQYV. The CDR3 DNA sequence: TGCGCCAGCAGCTTGGGACAGGGTAGCGAGCAGTACGTC.

The table lists this clonotype with many counts. The CDR3 loop is CASSPRGGMDEQFF. The CDR3, as DNA: TGTGCCAGCTCACCACGGGGGGGAATGGATGAGCAGTTCTTC. This chain uses TRBV18 with TRBJ2-1; 7 nucleotides agree with TRBD2. The germline gives CDR1 KGHSH, CDR2 LQKENI. The CDR3 totals 14 residues. J was trimmed by 8 bases and V by 1 base; bases with no gene match: 5.

There are many counts of this clonotype. The V gene is TRBV7-2, the J gene TRBJ1-2; D is possibly TRBD1 (5 bases). Between the trimmed V and J ends, which lost 7 bases and 4 bases, there was a span of 19 bases. Per germline, CDR1 SGHTA and CDR2 FQGNSA. The CDR3 is 15 amino acids. The CDR3 DNA follows: TGTGCCAGCACCCCTCCCACGACAGCCGTCTATGGCTACACCTTC. Translating it yields CASTPPTTAVYGYTF.

This clonotype was detected ten times or more. CDR3 in amino acids: CSAQQGRSTDTQYF. The CDR3 DNA follows: TGCAGCGCCCAACAGGGGAGGAGCACAGATACGCAGTATTTT. The rearrangement uses TRBV29-1 and TRBJ2-3; maybe TRBD1 (7 bases). The CDR3 runs 14 residues. Deletions cut 7 bases from V and 0 bases from J, with 14 bases between. Germline assignment: CDR1 SQVTM and CDR2 ANQGSEA.

This clonotype came up many times. The rearrangement links TRBV5-6 to TRBJ2-5; weak D call: TRBD2 (5 bases). The V end was cut by 1 base, the J end by 9 bases, with 13 bases between. From germline, CDR1 is SGHDT and CDR2 YYEEEE. There are 13 residues in the CDR3. The CDR3 reads CASSLRGLKAQYF. DNA of the CDR3: TGTGCCAGCAGCTTGAGAGGGTTGAAGGCCCAGTACTTC.

This clonotype was recorded many times. V usage is TRBV3-1 and J usage is TRBJ2-3; D not resolved. Germline lookup yields CDR1 LGHDT and CDR2 YNNKEL (reference sequence). The ends were cut back, 0 bases at V and 4 bases at J, with 8 bases in the middle. This CDR3 is built from 14 residues. The CDR3: CASSQEYEADTQYF. The CDR3 region has the DNA TGTGCCAGCAGCCAAGAATACGAAGCAGATACGCAGTATTTT.

This clonotype was seen repeatedly, ten times or more. CDR3: CSAFRQGGDYGYTF. In DNA, the CDR3 is TGCAGTGCTTTCCGACAGGGGGGGGACTATGGCTACACCTTC. This chain connects TRBV20-1 to TRBJ1-2; 9 bases map to TRBD1. V lost 5 bases to trimming and J lost 3 bases; unmatched junction nucleotides: 7. The CDR3 is made up of 14 amino acids. Germline V gene lookup returns CDR1 DFQATT and CDR2 SNEGSKA (reference sequence).

This clonotype was counted many times. The gene calls are TRBV9 and TRBJ2-3; D possibly uses TRBD1 or TRBD2 (6 bases each). CDR3 size: 13 residues. V lost 6 bases and J lost 4, with 12 bases in between. Germline V CDR1 and CDR2: SGDLS, YYNGEE. The DNA of the CDR3 is TGTGCCAGCACCGAGGGGGGTGCAGATACGCAGTATTTT. Translation gives CASTEGGADTQYF.

This clonotype was counted at least ten times. V is TRBV7-9 and J is TRBJ2-7; D not certain. In germline, CDR1 is SEHNR, CDR2 FQNEAQ (reference sequence). V lost 0 bases and J lost 5, with 5 bases in between. The CDR3 loop spans 12 amino acids. CDR3 in DNA: TGTGCCAGCAGCTTAGCTTCCCACGAGCAGTACTTC. This codes for CASSLASHEQYF. Filled out from reference TRBV7-9 and TRBJ2-7, the complete variable domain reads DTGVSQNPRHKITKRGQNVTFRCDPISEHNRLYWYRQTLGQGPEFLTYFQNEAQLEKSRLLSDRFSAERPKGSFSTLEIQRTEQGDSAMYLCASSLASHEQYFGPGTRLTVT.

At least ten counts were recorded for this clonotype. The CDR3 DNA reads as TGCGCCAGCAGCTTGAGCGTGGGATCTAACACTGAAGCTTTCTTT. It translates to CASSLSVGSNTEAFF. V usage is TRBV5-1 and J usage is TRBJ1-1; no clear D. Trimming removed 1 base from V and 2 bases from J, with 12 bases in between. CDR1 and CDR2 from the germline V gene are SGHRS and YFSETQ. The CDR3 consists of 15 residues.

This clonotype was detected ten times or more. The rearrangement uses TRBV20-1 and TRBJ1-5; TRBD1 is a possible D gene (6 bases). CDR1 is DFQATT and CDR2 is SNEGSKA in the germline V gene (reference sequence). Trimming took 2 bases from V and 7 from J, leaving 15 bases between them. This CDR3 region has 14 residues. CDR3 nucleotide sequence: TGCAGTGCTAGACACGGGGGCGAGTGGCAGCCCCAGCATTTT. Its protein is CSARHGGEWQPQHF.